This TCR beta chain was documented in a study of T cell responses to AZD1222 COVID-19 vaccine. Study outcomes and limitations: Donor demographics were predominantly white British with a female majority; clonal diversity may be underestimated. Unmutated variant regions are reportedly the target of nearly half of TCRs that are spike-specific.

Regarding this clone: The antigen is undetermined.

Using immunoSEQ multiplex PCR, the repertoire was profiled, and TCRdb retains in-frame clones only, with some absent. The listing records more than 110,000 clones. The CDR3 is 15 residues long. Looked up from germline, CDR1 is MNHNY and CDR2 is SVGAGI (reference sequence). J was trimmed by 0 bases and V by 2 bases; bases with no gene match: 3. The specimen was peripheral blood. The TCR comes from an adult in good health. The gene calls are TRBV6-6 and TRBJ1-2, with 7 positions matching TRBD1. The CDR3 DNA reads as TGTGCCAGCAGTTACCCCGGGACAGCTAACTATGGCTACACCTTC. Translated: CASSYPGTANYGYTF.